The 13 T cell receptor beta chains in this list originate from one sample, sequenced in a study of T cell responses to AZD1222 COVID-19 vaccine. Some clones are missing from TCRdb's copy, which holds only in-frame ones; the method was immunoSEQ multiplex PCR. The sample yields 70,000 to 90,000 clones, roughly nine tenths seen once. Sequenced here: peripheral blood, sampled on day 0 of AZD1222 vaccination. The origin of the receptors is an adult in good health.

The chain combines TRBV6-5 with TRBJ2-1; a weak D match, TRBD2 (6 bases). The V gene lost 5 bases and the J gene lost 5 bases, with 13 bases spanning the gap. The germline gives CDR1 MNHEY, CDR2 SVGAGI. The CDR3 is 14 amino acids. CDR3 in amino acids: CASSRVGLNNEQFF. The CDR3 coding sequence is TGTGCCAGCAGTCGGGTGGGACTGAACAATGAGCAGTTCTTC.

This clone was detected only a few times. The rearrangement links TRBV5-6 to TRBJ2-7, with a tentative D call TRBD1 (6 bases). The ends were cut back, 4 bases at V and 2 bases at J, with 13 bases in the middle. This CDR3 is 14 amino acids long. Germline values: CDR1 SGHDT, CDR2 YYEEEE. CDR3 coding DNA: TGTGCCAGCAGCGGGACCGGGACACCCTACGAGCAGTACTTC. As protein: CASSGTGTPYEQYF.

The chain combines TRBV3-1 (or the pseudogene TRBV3-2) with TRBJ2-7; no reliable D call. The CDR3 is 16 amino acids. Trimming removed 2 bases at V and 4 bases at J, with 18 bases between. Germline-derived CDR1 and CDR2 are LGHDT and YNNKEL (reference sequence). The CDR3 region has the DNA TGTGCCAGCAGCCAAAGGAACGATCGCAGACCTTACGAGCAGTACTTC. Translating gives CASSQRNDRRPYEQYF.

This chain joins TRBV10-2 and TRBJ1-1, with TRBD1 matching over 8 bases. The CDR3 is 17 residues long. The germline V gene encodes CDR1 WSHSY and CDR2 SAAADI. V lost 2 bases and J lost 4; bases outside the gene matches: 12. CDR3 protein: CASSEAHLGQGRTEAFF. CDR3 DNA sequence: TGCGCCAGCAGTGAGGCCCACCTTGGACAGGGTCGCACTGAAGCTTTCTTT.

This clone appeared a few times. This chain uses TRBV30 with TRBJ2-7; D remains unclear. The CDR3 spans 12 residues. CDR1 and CDR2 from the germline V gene are GTSNPN and SVGIG (reference sequence). The V gene lost 3 bases and the J gene lost 6 bases, with 12 bases spanning the gap. The CDR3 is CAWSASGPEQYF. The CDR3 DNA reads TGTGCCTGGAGCGCCTCCGGGCCCGAGCAGTACTTC.

The genes are TRBV11-2 and TRBJ2-1, with D perhaps TRBD1 or TRBD2 (6 bases each). The V end lost 0 bases, the J end lost 9 bases, and 12 bases lay between the germline ends. CDR1 and CDR2 from the germline V gene are SGHAT and FQNNGV. This CDR3 region has 14 residues. CDR3 sequence (DNA): TGTGCCAGCAGCTTAGATCGAAAGGGGGGTGAGCAGTTCTTC. It is translated as CASSLDRKGGEQFF.

V gene TRBV27 combines with J gene TRBJ1-2; tentative D call: TRBD1 (5 bases). V lost 3 bases, J lost 0 bases, and 11 bases lay in between. Germline lookup yields CDR1 MNHEY and CDR2 SMNVEV (reference sequence). The CDR3 runs to 15 residues. For the CDR3, the DNA is TGTGCCAGCAGTTTGACCAGGGAGTCTAACTATGGCTACACCTTC. This gives the protein CASSLTRESNYGYTF.

This chain uses TRBV14 with TRBJ1-5; D is possibly TRBD1 (5 bases). This CDR3 comprises 16 residues. The ends were cut back, 3 bases at V and 6 bases at J, with 18 bases in the middle. Germline V CDR1 and CDR2: SGHDN, FVKESK. The CDR3, as DNA: TGTGCCAGCAGCCACAACTGGGGGGGGGAGAGTCAGCCCCAGCATTTT. Its translation: CASSHNWGGESQPQHF.

J is TRBJ2-7 and V is TRBV28, with TRBD2 identical over 7 bases. The trim removed 6 bases at V and 3 bases at J, leaving 11 bases unmatched. Germline V gene sequence: CDR1 MDHEN, CDR2 SYDVKM. This CDR3 comprises 15 residues. CDR3 loop: CASSSPSGNNYEQYF. DNA of the CDR3: TGTGCCAGCAGCTCTCCTAGCGGAAACAACTACGAGCAGTACTTC.

This chain joins TRBV21-1 and TRBJ2-7; the table's D call, TRBD2, was not checked against the DNA. TRBV21-1 is tagged as a pseudogene. This CDR3 contains 17 residues. CDR3 in amino acids: CASKLRLDSGSKDEQYF. For the CDR3, the DNA is TGTGCCAGCAAACTAAGACTCGATAGCGGGAGTAAAGACGAGCAGTACTTC.

The V and J genes are TRBV27 and TRBJ1-1; D possibly corresponds to TRBD1 (5 bases). The CDR3 totals 14 residues. Trimming removed 5 bases from V and 1 base from J, with 11 bases in between. Germline CDR1 is MNHEY and CDR2 is SMNVEV (reference sequence). This CDR3 is CASSTLTENTEAFF. CDR3 DNA sequence: TGTGCCAGCAGTACCTTGACAGAGAACACTGAAGCTTTCTTT.

The chain has TRBV6-5 and TRBJ1-2, with TRBD1 matching over 7 bases. The V segment lost 0 bases and the J segment 6 bases; nucleotides outside the gene matches: 4. Germline loops: CDR1 MNHEY, CDR2 SVGAGI. This CDR3 region has 14 residues. The CDR3, as DNA: TGTGCCAGCAGTTACTCTGGGACAGCACATGGCTACACCTTC. Protein sequence: CASSYSGTAHGYTF.

V and J are TRBV2 and TRBJ1-1; 7 positions match TRBD1. The CDR3 is made up of 13 amino acids. J lost 5 bases, V lost 10 bases, and 10 bases had no gene match. CDR1 SNHLY and CDR2 FYNNEI come from the germline V gene. The CDR3 bases are TGTGCCACCGGGACAGCCATGATTACTGAAGCTTTCTTT. Encoded protein: CATGTAMITEAFF.